Following are 14 T cell receptor beta chains from one sample sequenced in a study of cytomegalovirus exposure and HLA in healthy donors (dated by TCRdb to 2017 to 2019). The protocol used for the library was the immunoSEQ multiplex PCR assay. For the multiplex PCR, a mixture combining 60 forward primers for TCR Vbeta segments and 13 reverse primers for TCR Jbeta segments was used. TCRdb took over this immuneACCESS table, retaining in-frame rearrangements with V and J assigned. Such tables are incomplete; in checked studies, under half of the missing clones stem from an unresolved V gene, and the remainder is unexplained. This sample's table carries approximately 100,000 clones. 0.45% to 0.6% of the sample goes to the ten largest clones. The sequenced sample was PBMCs. These receptors originate from a man between 45 and 60 years old in good health and CMV-seronegative.

V usage is TRBV19 and J usage is TRBJ2-7; D is perhaps TRBD1 (6 bases). Trimming stripped 6 bases from V and 3 bases from J, with 24 bases between. This CDR3 has 17 amino acids. From germline, CDR1 is LNHDA and CDR2 SQIVND (reference sequence). The CDR3, as DNA: TGTGCCAGTAGGCCAAACCCACAGGGAAGGGTTTTCTACGAGCAGTACTTC. This gives the protein CASRPNPQGRVFYEQYF.

The chain carries TRBV30 and TRBJ2-3, with D possibly matching TRBD1 (7 bases). The germline gives CDR1 GTSNPN, CDR2 SVGIG (reference sequence). The CDR3 loop spans 14 amino acids. The V and J ends lost 3 bases and 0 bases respectively, with 10 bases between them. CDR3 nucleotides: TGTGCCTGGAGGACAGGGACTAGCACAGATACGCAGTATTTT. Translated, it gives CAWRTGTSTDTQYF.

The rearrangement uses TRBV9 and TRBJ1-2; D is ambiguous. Germline V CDR1 and CDR2: SGDLS, YYNGEE. V lost 0 bases and J 5 bases, leaving 8 bases between the germline ends. The CDR3 consists of 13 residues. For the CDR3, the DNA is TGTGCCAGCAGCGTAGGATCCAGTTATGGCTACACCTTC. Translating it yields CASSVGSSYGYTF.

The rearrangement uses TRBV9 and TRBJ1-2, with D unclear. This CDR3 comprises 14 residues. With 0 bases removed from V and 4 bases from J, the gap between germline ends came to 10 bases. Germline assignment: CDR1 SGDLS and CDR2 YYNGEE. The CDR3 coding sequence is TGTGCCAGCAGCGTAGCTACAGCCGGCTATGGCTACACCTTC. Amino acid sequence: CASSVATAGYGYTF.

The rearrangement uses TRBV7-2 and TRBJ2-4; 16 bases line up with TRBD2. The CDR3 is made up of 16 amino acids. Losses at the gene ends were 5 bases for V and 6 bases for J; bases not matched to a gene: 4. Germline V gene data show CDR1 as SGHTA and CDR2 as FQGNSA. This CDR3 is CASSPGTSGRGNIQYF. Here the CDR3 DNA reads TGTGCCAGCAGCCCAGGGACTAGCGGGAGGGGAAACATTCAGTACTTC.

The chain joins TRBV25-1 to TRBJ1-1, with 7 bases lining up with TRBD1. J lost 6 bases, V lost 7 bases, and 5 bases had no gene match. The CDR3 runs to 12 residues. Germline V gene lookup returns CDR1 MGHDK and CDR2 SYGVNS. CDR3 nucleotide sequence: TGTGCCAGCACCGAGGGGGCGGCTGAAGCTTTCTTT. Translating gives CASTEGAAEAFF.

The chain has TRBV6-6 and TRBJ1-4; weak D call: TRBD1 (6 bases). The CDR3 covers 16 residues. V was shortened by 0 bases and J by 2 bases, with 10 bases between the two germline ends. Germline lookup yields CDR1 MNHNY and CDR2 SVGAGI (reference sequence). CDR3 coding DNA: TGTGCCAGCAGTTACTCCAGGGGAGCGACTAATGAAAAACTGTTTTTT. It encodes CASSYSRGATNEKLFF.

The rearrangement links TRBV18 to TRBJ1-3, with TRBD1 as a possible D gene (6 bases). V lost 5 bases, J lost 1 base, and 18 bases lay in between. The germline V gene has CDR1 KGHSH and CDR2 LQKENI. The CDR3 loop spans 17 amino acids. The CDR3 protein is CASSTNLQGWSGNTIYF. The CDR3 DNA is TGTGCCAGCTCAACAAATTTACAGGGATGGTCTGGAAACACCATATATTTT.

The chain carries TRBV14 and TRBJ2-7, with 8 bases fitting TRBD2. This CDR3 comprises 13 residues. Germline loops: CDR1 SGHDN, CDR2 FVKESK. The J segment lost 7 bases and the V segment lost 4 bases, leaving 6 bases of the junction unmatched. CDR3 nucleotide sequence: TGTGCCAGCAGCCCTGGACTAGCCGGGGAGCAGTACTTC. It encodes CASSPGLAGEQYF.

The CDR3 region has the DNA TGTGCCAGCAGCCACCGAGGGTTCAGTTCGAACACCGGGGAGCTGTTTTTT. It codes for CASSHRGFSSNTGELFF. V gene TRBV7-2 combines with J gene TRBJ2-2; D may be TRBD2 (5 bases). This CDR3 region has 17 residues. Germline V CDR1 and CDR2: SGHTA, FQGNSA. V lost 5 bases, J lost 0 bases, and 16 bases lay in between. Supplemented by reference TRBV7-2 and TRBJ2-2, the full variable domain reads GAGVSQSPSNKVTEKGKDVELRCDPISGHTALYWYRQSLGQGLEFLIYFQGNSAPDKSGLPSDRFSAERTGGSVSTLTIQRTQQEDSAVYLCASSHRGFSSNTGELFFGEGSRLTVL.

The chain's CDR3 is CASAGQGDTEAFF. In DNA, the CDR3 is TGTGCCAGCGCGGGACAGGGGGACACTGAAGCTTTCTTT. This chain links TRBV18 with TRBJ1-1, with TRBD1 matching over 11 bases. The CDR3 runs to 13 residues. Germline-derived CDR1 and CDR2 are KGHSH and LQKENI. The junction had 2 bases not matched to a gene; V was cut back by 8 bases and J by 3 bases.

This chain uses TRBV6-1 with TRBJ2-7, with a weak D call TRBD1 (5 bases). CDR3 size: 14 residues. Germline V gene lookup returns CDR1 MNHNS and CDR2 SASEGT. The ends were cut back, 9 bases at V and 1 base at J, with 16 bases in the middle. In DNA form, the CDR3 reads TGTGCCAGTTCCGGACAAACCTATTCCTACGAGCAGTACTTC. Translated: CASSGQTYSYEQYF.

This rearrangement joins TRBV12-5 to TRBJ1-4, with D perhaps matching TRBD1 (6 bases). Germline V lookup: CDR1 LGHNT, CDR2 FRNRAP. There are 14 residues in the CDR3. V lost 7 bases to trimming and J lost 14 bases, with 23 bases between them. The CDR3 loop reads CASAMDSHTEGLFF. In DNA form, the CDR3 reads TGTGCTAGTGCCATGGACAGCCACACGGAAGGGCTGTTTTTT.

The rearrangement links TRBV7-3 to TRBJ2-3; TRBD2 matches at 10 bases. This CDR3 comprises 15 residues. After removal of 0 bases from V and 9 bases from J, the junction contained 6 bases not matched to a gene. Germline CDR1 reads SGHTA; CDR2 reads FQGTGA. CDR3: CASSLTAGGVRTQYF. The CDR3 nucleotides are TGTGCCAGCAGCTTAACAGCGGGAGGGGTAAGGACGCAGTATTTT.